This is a list of T cell receptor beta chains from one sample in a study of control samples from healthy donors and cancer patients. Libraries were prepared by immunoSEQ multiplex PCR; TCRdb keeps only in-frame clonotypes and omits some of them. The sample holds approximately 140,000 clones, roughly 92% seen once. Sample: blood. The receptors were gathered from a man aged 35 to 55 in good health. Each CDR3 is given with its conserved first and last residue. The D gene is left open where the match is weak. A clone size is listed for some rows: how often the clone was seen (once, few, many), or a class if it is expanded.

CDR3nt: TGCAGCGTTGCCCCGGGTTCGGGACAGCCCCAGCATTTT
CDR3aa: CSVAPGSGQPQHF
abundance: .
d_gene: .
j_gene: TRBJ1-5
v_gene: TRBV29-1

CDR3nt: TGTGCCAGCAGCCCCGGACAGTCCTATGGCTACACCTTC
CDR3aa: CASSPGQSYGYTF
abundance: .
d_gene: .
j_gene: TRBJ1-2
v_gene: TRBV11-1

CDR3nt: TGTGCCAGCAGCCACCAGGGGCCAGATACGCAGTATTTT
CDR3aa: CASSHQGPDTQYF
abundance: .
d_gene: .
j_gene: TRBJ2-3
v_gene: TRBV28

CDR3nt: TGTGCCACCAGTGCCACTCACTACGAGCAGTACTTC
CDR3aa: CATSATHYEQYF
abundance: .
d_gene: .
j_gene: TRBJ2-7
v_gene: TRBV24-1

CDR3nt: TGTGCCAGCAGCCTACGGACTAGCGGGAGTGGGGCCGGGGAGCTGTTTTTT
CDR3aa: CASSLRTSGSGAGELFF
abundance: .
d_gene: TRBD2
j_gene: TRBJ2-2
v_gene: TRBV3-1/TRBV3-2

CDR3nt: TGTGCCAGCAGCCACGAGGGGGCGGACACTGAAGCTTTCTTT
CDR3aa: CASSHEGADTEAFF
abundance: .
d_gene: TRBD1
j_gene: TRBJ1-1
v_gene: TRBV5-5

CDR3nt: TGTGCCAGCAGTGCGGCCGCACGGGAAAAACTGTTTTTT
CDR3aa: CASSAAAREKLFF
abundance: .
d_gene: .
j_gene: TRBJ1-4
v_gene: TRBV14

CDR3nt: TGTGCCAGCAGTTACCTCCGACAGGGGGCAGGGGGCTACACCTTC
CDR3aa: CASSYLRQGAGGYTF
abundance: .
d_gene: TRBD1
j_gene: TRBJ1-2
v_gene: TRBV6-6

CDR3nt: TGCGCCAGCAGCCAGGAAAAGGGAGGAGGTCAGCTCCAGCATTTT
CDR3aa: CASSQEKGGGQLQHF
abundance: .
d_gene: .
j_gene: TRBJ1-5
v_gene: TRBV4-1

CDR3nt: TGTGCCAGCAGCTCGGGACAGGCTAATTACAATGAGCAGTTCTTC
CDR3aa: CASSSGQANYNEQFF
abundance: .
d_gene: TRBD1
j_gene: TRBJ2-1
v_gene: TRBV11-2

CDR3nt: TGCGCCAGCAGCTTGGCCAGTCTTGCGACAGGGGCCTATGGCTACACCTTC
CDR3aa: CASSLASLATGAYGYTF
abundance: .
d_gene: TRBD1
j_gene: TRBJ1-2
v_gene: TRBV5-1

CDR3nt: TGTGCCAGCAGCGTGGGGACAGCCAGCTCTGGAAACACCATATATTTT
CDR3aa: CASSVGTASSGNTIYF
abundance: .
d_gene: TRBD1
j_gene: TRBJ1-3
v_gene: TRBV9

CDR3nt: TGTGCCAGCAGTGGGGAGACGGAAGTAGGGGGCTACACCTTC
CDR3aa: CASSGETEVGGYTF
abundance: .
d_gene: .
j_gene: TRBJ1-2
v_gene: TRBV2

CDR3nt: TGTGCCAGCAGTGAACTCGGCATCCCCCGGCAGCCCCAGCATTTT
CDR3aa: CASSELGIPRQPQHF
abundance: .
d_gene: .
j_gene: TRBJ1-5
v_gene: TRBV2

CDR3nt: TGTGCCAGCAGTTCCCCCCGAGTAGCGGGAGGGTCCTACGAGCAGTACTTC
CDR3aa: CASSSPRVAGGSYEQYF
abundance: .
d_gene: TRBD2
j_gene: TRBJ2-7
v_gene: TRBV28

CDR3nt: TGTGCCAGCAGCAAGACTAGCGGGGGCTACGAGCAGTACTTC
CDR3aa: CASSKTSGGYEQYF
abundance: .
d_gene: TRBD2
j_gene: TRBJ2-7
v_gene: TRBV14

CDR3nt: TGTGCCATCAGTGACGGCTACGAGCAGTACTTC
CDR3aa: CAISDGYEQYF
abundance: .
d_gene: .
j_gene: TRBJ2-7
v_gene: TRBV10-3

CDR3nt: TGTGCCACCAGTGCGGGGACTAGCGCCGTGGAGACCCAGTACTTC
CDR3aa: CATSAGTSAVETQYF
abundance: .
d_gene: TRBD2
j_gene: TRBJ2-5
v_gene: TRBV24-1

CDR3nt: TGCGCCAGCAGTTTACTCGGTCTTGGAAACACCATATATTTT
CDR3aa: CASSLLGLGNTIYF
abundance: .
d_gene: .
j_gene: TRBJ1-3
v_gene: TRBV4-1

CDR3nt: TGTGCCACCAGCAGAGAGCTTACAGGGGCATCCTACGAGCAGTACTTC
CDR3aa: CATSRELTGASYEQYF
abundance: .
d_gene: TRBD1
j_gene: TRBJ2-7
v_gene: TRBV15

CDR3nt: TGTGCCAGCAGGATGGCCGGGACAGGGCGTTCAAACGACAACTATGGCTACACCTTC
CDR3aa: CASRMAGTGRSNDNYGYTF
abundance: .
d_gene: TRBD1
j_gene: TRBJ1-2
v_gene: TRBV5-6

CDR3nt: TGTGCCAGCAGCCAACAGGGGCATCATGGCTACACCTTC
CDR3aa: CASSQQGHHGYTF
abundance: .
d_gene: .
j_gene: TRBJ1-2
v_gene: TRBV14

CDR3nt: TGCGCCAGCAGCAATATGGGTTGGACAAGACCGACCGGGGAGCTGTTTTTT
CDR3aa: CASSNMGWTRPTGELFF
abundance: .
d_gene: .
j_gene: TRBJ2-2
v_gene: TRBV5-1

CDR3nt: TGTGCCAGCAGCTTAGCGCGAGGGACAGGGACGCGGTACACTGAAGCTTTCTTT
CDR3aa: CASSLARGTGTRYTEAFF
abundance: .
d_gene: TRBD1
j_gene: TRBJ1-1
v_gene: TRBV7-8

CDR3nt: TGCGCCAGCAGCTTGAGCGGGAGTTGGAATGAGCAGTTCTTC
CDR3aa: CASSLSGSWNEQFF
abundance: .
d_gene: TRBD2
j_gene: TRBJ2-1
v_gene: TRBV5-1

CDR3nt: TGTGCCAGCAGTTACTCGGGGACACTAGCCAAAAACATTCAGTACTTC
CDR3aa: CASSYSGTLAKNIQYF
abundance: .
d_gene: .
j_gene: TRBJ2-4
v_gene: TRBV6-5

CDR3nt: TGTGCCAGCAGGCGCGGTCCGATAAAGTCGGAGACCCAGTACTTC
CDR3aa: CASRRGPIKSETQYF
abundance: few
d_gene: .
j_gene: TRBJ2-5
v_gene: TRBV5-4

CDR3nt: TGTGCCAGCAGCCTCAAACGAATCCGGGACAGGGTTAACACCGGGGAGCTGTTTTTT
CDR3aa: CASSLKRIRDRVNTGELFF
abundance: .
d_gene: TRBD1
j_gene: TRBJ2-2
v_gene: TRBV4-2

CDR3nt: TGTGCCAGCAGTAGGGGAGGAGAGCAGTTCTTC
CDR3aa: CASSRGGEQFF
abundance: .
d_gene: .
j_gene: TRBJ2-1
v_gene: TRBV9

CDR3nt: TGCGCCAGCAGCCAAGGGCGACAGGACTCCTACGAGCAGTACTTC
CDR3aa: CASSQGRQDSYEQYF
abundance: .
d_gene: .
j_gene: TRBJ2-7
v_gene: TRBV4-1

CDR3nt: TGTGCCATCAGGTCGACAGGGCCTGATTCACCCCTCCACTTT
CDR3aa: CAIRSTGPDSPLHF
abundance: .
d_gene: TRBD1
j_gene: TRBJ1-6
v_gene: TRBV10-3

CDR3nt: TGCAGCGCCCTTCCCTATGCGGGATCTAACTATGGCTACACCTTC
CDR3aa: CSALPYAGSNYGYTF
abundance: .
d_gene: .
j_gene: TRBJ1-2
v_gene: TRBV29-1

CDR3nt: TGTGCCAGCAGCGTACTGAACACTGAAGCTTTCTTT
CDR3aa: CASSVLNTEAFF
abundance: .
d_gene: .
j_gene: TRBJ1-1
v_gene: TRBV28

CDR3nt: TGTGCCATCAGTCAGAAGCGGGACAGCTATGGCTACACCTTC
CDR3aa: CAISQKRDSYGYTF
abundance: .
d_gene: TRBD1
j_gene: TRBJ1-2
v_gene: TRBV10-3

CDR3nt: TGTGCCAGCAGCCCCTGGGGCAGTCCCCGCTCTGGAAACACCATATATTTT
CDR3aa: CASSPWGSPRSGNTIYF
abundance: .
d_gene: .
j_gene: TRBJ1-3
v_gene: TRBV9

CDR3nt: TGTGCTAGTGGTTTGGTAGATTGGGACAGGTCCGACGAGCAGTACTTC
CDR3aa: CASGLVDWDRSDEQYF
abundance: .
d_gene: TRBD1
j_gene: TRBJ2-7
v_gene: TRBV12-5